Listed here are 6 T cell receptor beta chains from one sample, sequenced in a study of metastatic and nonmetastatic thyroid tumors. No treatment of any kind had been given to any patient before thyroid surgery. From the PCR reads, TCRdb re-called clones with MiXCR. The sample shows roughly 33,000 clones, approximately 17% of them seen only once. The sample consisted of blood. These TCRs come from a female donor with papillary thyroid cancer or a benign thyroid nodule (not recorded which). Some clones in this sample may be carry-over from other donors' samples.

The rearrangement links TRBV20-1 to TRBJ1-5; D not certain. The V gene lost 0 bases and the J gene lost 4 bases, with 10 bases spanning the gap. Per germline, CDR1 DFQATT and CDR2 SNEGSKA (reference sequence). This CDR3 is built from 14 residues. CDR3 nucleotide sequence: TGCAGTGCTAGAGATGAACGGTGGAATCAGCCCCAGCATTTT. Protein sequence: CSARDERWNQPQHF.

This clone was picked up a small number of times. The chain joins TRBV19 to TRBJ1-1; 8 positions match TRBD1. In germline, CDR1 is LNHDA, CDR2 SQIVND (reference sequence). After removal of 9 bases from V and 7 bases from J, the junction contained 7 bases not matched to a gene. This CDR3 contains 12 residues. The CDR3 DNA is TGTGCCAGCGCAGGGGGCGGTCATGAAGCTTTCTTT. Its protein product is CASAGGGHEAFF.

This clone was picked up many times. The V call is TRBV20-1, the J call TRBJ1-1; D not resolved. The length of the CDR3 is 14 residues. The germline V and J ends were trimmed by 0 bases and 5 bases, with 13 bases remaining between them. Germline V gene sequence: CDR1 DFQATT, CDR2 SNEGSKA (reference sequence). The CDR3 sequence: CSARDYEIWTEAFF. CDR3 coding DNA: TGCAGTGCTAGAGATTACGAGATTTGGACTGAAGCTTTCTTT.

This clone has a handful of counts. V is TRBV24-1 and J is TRBJ1-6; D is unresolved. This CDR3 comprises 14 residues. V lost 3 bases and J lost 5, with 7 bases in between. From germline, CDR1 is KGHDR and CDR2 SFDVKD. The CDR3 is CATSDAWDNSPLHF. The CDR3 coding sequence is TGTGCCACCAGTGATGCATGGGATAATTCACCCCTCCACTTT.

This clone was detected many times. CDR3 region: CASSLWGAEQFF. The CDR3, as DNA: TGTGCCAGCAGTTTATGGGGGGCCGAGCAGTTCTTC. This rearrangement joins TRBV27 to TRBJ2-1; D might be TRBD1 or TRBD2, each matching 6 bases. The CDR3 spans 12 residues. Germline V gene lookup returns CDR1 MNHEY and CDR2 SMNVEV (reference sequence). Between the trimmed V and J ends, which lost 1 base and 10 bases, there was a span of 8 bases.

This clone was recorded many times. The same CDR3 arises from other DNA sequences in this sample as well. The rearrangement uses TRBV20-1 and TRBJ2-1; no firm D call. V gave up 0 bases and J gave up 6 bases, with 3 bases separating them. The CDR3 loop spans 11 amino acids. Germline-derived CDR1 and CDR2 are DFQATT and SNEGSKA (reference sequence). The CDR3, as DNA: TGCAGTGCTAGAGATTCCAATGAGCAGTTCTTC. It specifies CSARDSNEQFF.